The entry below gives a single T cell receptor beta chain sequence along with its context. Its antigen is still unknown. Treatment described: about 20 received Ad26.COV2.S at low or high dose, single or two shots; about 5 received placebo; per-sample allocation not given. Sampling was performed 63 days after the first vaccine or placebo injection. Ad26.COV2.S expressed prefusion-stabilized spike from the original Wuhan strain. Some clones are missing from TCRdb's copy, which holds only in-frame ones; the method was immunoSEQ multiplex PCR. The data contain 450,000 to 550,000 clones, 89% of them singletons. The source of the sample is a study of Ad26.COV2.S vaccination and SARS-CoV-2 variants. Whole-study context: Ad26.COV2.S arm of COV1001 included the donor. The study, taken as a whole, reports: Total T cell responses were possibly underestimated by TCR breadth and depth analyses. Once vaccination had occurred, spike-specific CD8+ and CD4+ T cell responses reportedly showed substantial breadth.

V shed 4 bases, J shed 7 bases, and the junction held 5 bases outside the gene matches. The CDR3 loop spans 13 amino acids. CDR1 and CDR2 from the germline V gene are SNHLY and FYNNEI. The starting material was peripheral blood, obtained in a trial of Ad26.COV2.S vaccine versus placebo. The rearrangement uses TRBV2 and TRBJ2-7, with TRBD1 matching over 9 bases. The source is a person between 18 and 59 years old who received the Ad26.COV2.S COVID-19 vaccine or a placebo. CDR3 nucleotides: TGTGCCAGCAGTGTACAGGGGGCGGGGGAGCAGTACGTC. This translates into CASSVQGAGEQYV.